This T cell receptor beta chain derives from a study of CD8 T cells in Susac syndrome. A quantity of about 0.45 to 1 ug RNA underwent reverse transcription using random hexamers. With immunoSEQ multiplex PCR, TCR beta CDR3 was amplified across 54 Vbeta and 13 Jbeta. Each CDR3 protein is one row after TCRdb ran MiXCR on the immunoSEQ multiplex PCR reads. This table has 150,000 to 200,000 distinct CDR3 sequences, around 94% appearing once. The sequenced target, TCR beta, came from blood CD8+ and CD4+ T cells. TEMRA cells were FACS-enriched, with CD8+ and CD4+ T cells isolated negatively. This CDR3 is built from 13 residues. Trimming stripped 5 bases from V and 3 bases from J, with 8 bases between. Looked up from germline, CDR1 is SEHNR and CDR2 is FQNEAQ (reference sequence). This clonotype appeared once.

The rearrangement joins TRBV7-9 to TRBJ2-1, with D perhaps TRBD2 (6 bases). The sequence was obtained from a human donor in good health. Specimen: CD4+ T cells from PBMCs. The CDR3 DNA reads TGTGCCAGCAGCCGGGGAGGCTACAATGAGCAGTTCTTC. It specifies CASSRGGYNEQFF.